This is a list of T cell receptor beta chains from one sample in a study of T cell responses to AZD1222 COVID-19 vaccine. TCRdb's table, derived via immunoSEQ multiplex PCR, lists solely in-frame clones and lacks some. The sample has 120,000 or so clones; about 90% are singletons. The sample consisted of peripheral blood, taken on day 0 of AZD1222 vaccination. Source of these receptors: an adult in good health. The CDR3 runs from the conserved cysteine through the conserved F or W. A D gene is named only where the DNA matches it firmly. Clone size is shown for a subset of rows, as once, few, many or a class of expanded clone.

D	size	V	J	CDR3	DNA
.	.	TRBV6-2/TRBV6-3	TRBJ2-1	CASSYSLEQFF	TGTGCCAGCAGTTACTCGTTAGAGCAGTTCTTC
TRBD1	.	TRBV28	TRBJ1-2	CASSLGGQGNYGYTF	TGTGCCAGCAGTTTGGGGGGACAGGGAAACTATGGCTACACCTTC
TRBD1	.	TRBV7-9	TRBJ2-1	CASSLSGTGGRNEQFF	TGTGCCAGCAGCTTATCGGGGACAGGGGGTAGAAATGAGCAGTTCTTC
.	.	TRBV28	TRBJ2-3	CATYTRTGKGPDTQYF	TGTGCCACCTACACTCGTACCGGGAAAGGGCCCGATACGCAGTATTTT
TRBD1	.	TRBV6-2/TRBV6-3	TRBJ2-5	CASSTAQGRETQYF	TGTGCCAGCAGTACAGCACAGGGGAGAGAGACCCAGTACTTC
.	.	TRBV25-1	TRBJ1-1	CASSSNTEAFF	TGTGCCAGCAGCTCAAACACTGAAGCTTTCTTT
.	.	TRBV18	TRBJ2-7	CASTSLQDSYEQYF	TGTGCCAGCACCAGTCTACAGGACTCCTACGAGCAGTACTTC
TRBD2	.	TRBV13	TRBJ2-7	CASSGTSGASSYEQYF	TGTGCCAGCTCCGGGACTAGCGGAGCCAGCTCCTACGAGCAGTACTTC
.	.	TRBV6-5	TRBJ2-7	CASSLNYEQYF	TGTGCCAGCAGCCTTAACTACGAGCAGTACTTC
.	.	TRBV6-1	TRBJ1-5	CASSDHGSSNQPQHF	TGTGCCAGCAGTGATCACGGCAGCAGCAATCAGCCCCAGCATTTT
.	.	TRBV7-9	TRBJ2-6	CASSLVASGANVLTF	TGTGCCAGCAGCTTAGTTGCTTCTGGGGCCAACGTCCTGACTTTC
TRBD2	.	TRBV28	TRBJ2-4	CASGISGSGNIQYF	TGTGCCAGCGGCATTAGCGGGAGCGGAAACATTCAGTACTTC
.	.	TRBV7-9	TRBJ1-1	CASSFTGIPEAFF	TGTGCCAGCAGCTTTACAGGGATTCCTGAAGCTTTCTTT
.	.	TRBV10-2	TRBJ2-1	CASSSYNEQFF	TGCGCCAGCAGCTCCTACAATGAGCAGTTCTTC
.	.	TRBV28	TRBJ1-2	CASSLLGGWVKGLVYGYTF	TGTGCCAGCAGTTTATTGGGAGGTTGGGTCAAGGGTTTAGTTTATGGCTACACCTTC
.	.	TRBV9	TRBJ1-1	CASSVGVLNTEAFF	TGTGCCAGCAGCGTAGGGGTACTGAACACTGAAGCTTTCTTT
.	.	TRBV6-2/TRBV6-3	TRBJ1-1	CASSFKGRNTEAFF	TGTGCCAGCAGTTTTAAGGGCAGGAACACTGAAGCTTTCTTT
TRBD2	.	TRBV5-4	TRBJ2-1	CASRSFSGSRNEQFF	TGTGCCAGCCGCTCATTTAGCGGGAGTAGAAATGAGCAGTTCTTC
.	.	TRBV7-2	TRBJ1-1	CASSFPGARDTEAFF	TGTGCCAGCAGCTTTCCGGGGGCAAGAGACACTGAAGCTTTCTTT
.	.	TRBV28	TRBJ2-7	CASSLLPDSYEQYF	TGTGCCAGCAGTTTATTGCCCGACTCCTACGAGCAGTACTTC
.	.	TRBV7-2	TRBJ1-6	CASSLSGQRNSPLHF	TGTGCCAGCAGCTTAAGCGGACAGAGAAATTCACCCCTCCACTTT
.	.	TRBV11-2	TRBJ1-6	CATADSHYNSPLHF	TGTGCCACCGCGGACAGCCACTATAATTCACCCCTCCACTTT
.	.	TRBV6-5	TRBJ1-1	CASKGFTNTEAFF	TGTGCCAGCAAGGGATTTACGAACACTGAAGCTTTCTTT
.	.	TRBV9	TRBJ1-2	CASSGYREFPANYGYTF	TGTGCCAGCAGCGGGTACAGGGAGTTTCCCGCTAACTATGGCTACACCTTC
.	.	TRBV18	TRBJ1-1	CASSPQTMNTEAFF	TGTGCCAGCTCACCGCAGACCATGAACACTGAAGCTTTCTTT
.	.	TRBV5-6	TRBJ1-4	CASSFFVAGPENEKLFF	TGTGCCAGCAGCTTTTTTGTGGCAGGCCCGGAGAATGAAAAACTGTTTTTT
.	.	TRBV7-2	TRBJ2-7	CASSAPEGEQYF	TGTGCCAGCAGCGCCCCGGAGGGCGAGCAGTACTTC
.	.	TRBV9	TRBJ1-6	CASSVGPGANSPLHF	TGTGCCAGCAGCGTAGGGCCGGGGGCGAATTCACCCCTCCACTTT
.	.	TRBV18	TRBJ2-5	CASSPSEGQYGGTQYF	TGTGCCAGCTCACCATCGGAAGGACAGTATGGGGGGACCCAGTACTTC
.	.	TRBV29-1	TRBJ1-2	CSVSTGLGYGYTF	TGCAGCGTATCGACCGGGCTTGGGTATGGCTACACCTTC
.	.	TRBV29-1	TRBJ1-1	CSVDRGNTEAFF	TGCAGCGTTGATAGGGGGAACACTGAAGCTTTCTTT
.	.	TRBV12-5	TRBJ1-2	CASGLVRSRGAYGYGYTF	TGTGCTAGTGGTTTGGTAAGAAGTCGGGGGGCATACGGCTATGGCTACACCTTC
.	.	TRBV20-1	TRBJ1-6	CSASVGRENSPLHF	TGCAGTGCTAGTGTGGGACGGGAAAATTCACCCCTCCACTTT
.	.	TRBV11-2	TRBJ2-1	CASSPDLAYEQFF	TGTGCCAGCAGCCCAGACTTAGCGTATGAGCAGTTCTTC
.	.	TRBV12-3/TRBV12-4	TRBJ2-1	CASSLANEQFF	TGTGCCAGCAGTTTAGCGAATGAGCAGTTCTTC
.	.	TRBV4-3	TRBJ1-5	CASSQDIGSSNQPQHF	TGCGCCAGCAGCCAAGACATAGGTTCAAGCAATCAGCCCCAGCATTTT
TRBD1	once	TRBV19	TRBJ1-1	CASSPTGVTEAFF	TGTGCCAGTAGCCCGACAGGGGTCACTGAAGCTTTCTTT
.	.	TRBV5-1	TRBJ1-1	CASSVGGGSVYAEAFF	TGCGCCAGCAGTGTGGGGGGTGGCAGTGTATACGCTGAAGCTTTCTTT
.	.	TRBV6-2/TRBV6-3	TRBJ1-2	CASSYVGIGYGYTF	TGTGCCAGCAGTTATGTGGGGATCGGCTATGGCTACACCTTC
TRBD2	once	TRBV29-1	TRBJ2-3	CSVDPLTSGKTDTQYF	TGCAGCGTTGACCCCCTGACTAGCGGGAAAACAGATACGCAGTATTTT
.	.	TRBV19	TRBJ1-4	CASSIVGQGTPFF	.
.	.	TRBV2	TRBJ1-4	CASSAGATNEKLFF	TGTGCCAGCAGTGCCGGGGCAACTAATGAAAAACTGTTTTTT
.	.	TRBV2	TRBJ1-5	CASRPRRGGNEPQHF	TGTGCCAGCAGACCAAGGAGGGGGGGTAATGAGCCCCAGCATTTT
.	.	TRBV20-1	TRBJ2-5	CSVSLEETQYF	TGCAGTGTCTCCCTTGAAGAGACCCAGTACTTC
TRBD1	.	TRBV27	TRBJ1-2	CASSPAGTGIDGYTF	TGTGCCAGCAGTCCCGCCGGGACAGGGATTGATGGCTACACCTTC
TRBD1	.	TRBV28	TRBJ1-2	CASSLGQSLYGYTF	TGTGCCAGCAGTTTGGGACAGTCCCTCTATGGCTACACCTTC
TRBD2	.	TRBV10-2	TRBJ2-1	CASLPPGLAGSSYNEQFF	TGCGCCAGCCTGCCCCCTGGCCTAGCGGGGAGCTCCTACAATGAGCAGTTCTTC
.	.	TRBV28	TRBJ1-1	CASSLQGPTEAFF	TGTGCCAGCAGTTTACAGGGTCCCACTGAAGCTTTCTTT
.	.	TRBV13	TRBJ2-3	CASSSTDTQYF	TGTGCCAGCAGCTCCACAGATACGCAGTATTTT
.	.	TRBV19	TRBJ1-1	CASSAGFEAFF	TGTGCCAGCTCGGCGGGCTTTGAAGCTTTCTTT
TRBD1	.	TRBV3-1/TRBV3-2	TRBJ2-7	CASSRDRGREQYF	TGTGCCAGCAGCCGGGACAGGGGGAGAGAGCAGTACTTC